A selection of T cell receptor beta chains follows, all from one sample in a study of monozygotic twins with inflammatory bowel disease. After re-calling the 5' RACE reads, TCRdb lists one entry per CDR3 protein, DNA absent. The record lists about 130,000 distinct CDR3 sequences, of which the ten most abundant hold more than 1%. Sequencing was done on a sample of blood. These receptors originate from a human donor with ulcerative colitis or Crohn's disease, or a healthy co-twin of an affected twin (not recorded which). Each CDR3 is given with its conserved first and last residue.

>TRBJ2-7|TRBV7-9
CASSLSGGTPTLYEQYF
>TRBJ2-1|TRBV3-1
CASSQDHGPGEQFF
>TRBJ2-1|TRBV27
CASGLAGVGFF
>TRBJ2-5|TRBV15
CATSTTRAYQETQYF
>TRBJ1-1|TRBV5-6
CASSLSPIDTEAFF
>TRBJ2-1|TRBV29-1
CSVALAEHNEQFF
>TRBJ1-1|TRBV29-1
CSVRAFGSRTFMNTEAFF
>TRBJ2-7|TRBV10-2
CASRGWGDYEQYF
>TRBJ2-5|TRBV5-1
CASSLGAEETQYF
>TRBJ1-6|TRBV5-6
CASSFVSSPLHF
>TRBJ1-5|TRBV5-5
CASSLLRVRGNQPQHF
>TRBJ1-2|TRBV28
CASETQGAVDYGYTF
>TRBJ2-7|TRBV7-9
CASSTRQGESSYEQYF
>TRBJ2-1|TRBV20-1
CSARPSGRAISNEQFF
>TRBJ2-1|TRBV27
CASSRTSGSYNEQFF
>TRBJ2-1|TRBV27
CASNPGTSGVLDINNEQFF
>TRBJ2-3|TRBV5-1
CASSFASDTDTQYF
>TRBJ2-1|TRBV11-2
CASSRSESYNEQFF
>TRBJ1-1|TRBV5-6
CASSLDRGPNTEAFF
>TRBJ2-3|TRBV6-5
CASSYSGSDTQYF
>TRBJ2-5|TRBV28
CASSFIRGQSWETQYF
>TRBJ2-7|TRBV10-3
CAISATEIYEQYF
>TRBJ1-2|TRBV4-3
CASSQDRRYGYTF
>TRBJ2-7|TRBV7-9
CASSLEYRGHEQYF
>TRBJ2-2|TRBV9
CASSVVAGGPAGELFF
>TRBJ2-5|TRBV20-1
CSARSGGVETQYF
>TRBJ2-2|TRBV19
CASSRNTNTGELFF
>TRBJ2-2|TRBV9
CASSVGPGWPANTGELFF
>TRBJ1-1|TRBV11-3
CASTGPGNTEAFF
>TRBJ2-5|TRBV29-1
CSVDLTGAKETQYF
>TRBJ2-3|TRBV4-3
CASSQDPPRRSFTDTQYF
>TRBJ2-5|TRBV20-1
CSARGGETQYF
>TRBJ2-1|TRBV7-7
CASSRGGGGPDNEQFF